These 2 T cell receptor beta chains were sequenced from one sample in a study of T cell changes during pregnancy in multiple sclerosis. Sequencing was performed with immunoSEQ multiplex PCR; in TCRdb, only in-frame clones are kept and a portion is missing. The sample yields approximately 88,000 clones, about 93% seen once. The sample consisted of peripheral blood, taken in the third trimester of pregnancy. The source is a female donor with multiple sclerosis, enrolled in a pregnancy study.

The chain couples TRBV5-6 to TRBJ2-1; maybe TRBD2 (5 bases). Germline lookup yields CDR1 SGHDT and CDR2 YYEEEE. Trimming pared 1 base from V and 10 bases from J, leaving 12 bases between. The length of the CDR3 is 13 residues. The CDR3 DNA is TGTGCCAGCAGCTTGCAGCGGAAGAGGGAGCAGTTCTTC. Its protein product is CASSLQRKREQFF. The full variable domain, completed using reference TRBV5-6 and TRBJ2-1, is DAGVTQSPTHLIKTRGQQVTLRCSPKSGHDTVSWYQQALGQGPQFIFQYYEEEERQRGNFPDRFSGHQFPNYSSELNVNALLLGDSALYLCASSLQRKREQFFGPGTRLTVL.

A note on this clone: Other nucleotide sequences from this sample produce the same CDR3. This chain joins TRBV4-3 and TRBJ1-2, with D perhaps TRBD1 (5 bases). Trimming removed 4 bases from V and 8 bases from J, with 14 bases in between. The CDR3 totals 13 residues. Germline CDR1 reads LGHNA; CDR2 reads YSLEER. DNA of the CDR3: TGCGCCAGCAGCCCCCCAGGCCCAGGGGGCTACACCTTC. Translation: CASSPPGPGGYTF.